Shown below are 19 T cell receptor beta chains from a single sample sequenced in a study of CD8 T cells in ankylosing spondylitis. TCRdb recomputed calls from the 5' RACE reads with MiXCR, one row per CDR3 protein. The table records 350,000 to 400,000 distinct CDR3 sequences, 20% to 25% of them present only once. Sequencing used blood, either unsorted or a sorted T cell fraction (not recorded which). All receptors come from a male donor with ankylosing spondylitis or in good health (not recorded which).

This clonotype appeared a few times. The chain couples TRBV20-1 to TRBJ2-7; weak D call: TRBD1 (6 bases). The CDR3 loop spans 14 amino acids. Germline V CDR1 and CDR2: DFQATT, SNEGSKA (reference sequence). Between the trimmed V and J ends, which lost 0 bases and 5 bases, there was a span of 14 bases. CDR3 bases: TGCAGTGCTAGAGATCACCCGAGGGGGAACGAGCAGTACTTC. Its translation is CSARDHPRGNEQYF.

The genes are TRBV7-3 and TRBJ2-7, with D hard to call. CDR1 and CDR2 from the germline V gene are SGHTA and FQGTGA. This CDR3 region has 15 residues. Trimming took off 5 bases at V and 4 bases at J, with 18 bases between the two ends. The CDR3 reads CASSPLGFYFYEQYF. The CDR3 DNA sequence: TGTGCCAGCAGCCCTTTGGGTTTTTACTTTTACGAGCAGTACTTC.

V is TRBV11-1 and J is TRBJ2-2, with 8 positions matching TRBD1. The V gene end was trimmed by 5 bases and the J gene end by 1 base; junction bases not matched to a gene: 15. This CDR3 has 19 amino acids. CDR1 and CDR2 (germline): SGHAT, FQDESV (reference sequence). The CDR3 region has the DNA TGTGCCAGCAGCCGTACAGGGGGAGATTTGGTACTGAACACCGGGGAGCTGTTTTTT. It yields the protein CASSRTGGDLVLNTGELFF.

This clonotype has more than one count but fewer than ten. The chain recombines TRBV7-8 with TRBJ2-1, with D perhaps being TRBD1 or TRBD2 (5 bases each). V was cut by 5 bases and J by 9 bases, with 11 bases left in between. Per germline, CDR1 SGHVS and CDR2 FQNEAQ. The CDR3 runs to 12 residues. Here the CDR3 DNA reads TGTGCCAGCAGCCCTCGGGGCGGTGAGCAGTTCTTC. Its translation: CASSPRGGEQFF. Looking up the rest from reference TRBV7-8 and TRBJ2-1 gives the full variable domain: GAGVSQSPRYKVAKRGQDVALRCDPISGHVSLFWYQQALGQGPEFLTYFQNEAQLDKSGLPSDRFFAERPEGSVSTLKIQRTQQEDSAVYLCASSPRGGEQFFGPGTRLTVL.

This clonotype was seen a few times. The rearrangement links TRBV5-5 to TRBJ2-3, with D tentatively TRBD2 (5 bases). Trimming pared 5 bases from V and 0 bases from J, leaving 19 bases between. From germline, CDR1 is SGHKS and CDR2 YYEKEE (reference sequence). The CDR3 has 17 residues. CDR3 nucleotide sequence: TGTGCCAGCAGTGGGGTATTTTATGGACTTAGCACAGATACGCAGTATTTT. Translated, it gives CASSGVFYGLSTDTQYF.

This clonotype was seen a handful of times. The DNA of the CDR3 is TGTGCCAGCAGTGACCAACAGGTTTGGAGCACTGAAGCTTTCTTT. This encodes CASSDQQVWSTEAFF. The chain links TRBV6-1 to TRBJ1-1, with TRBD1 as a possible D gene (5 bases). Germline loops: CDR1 MNHNS, CDR2 SASEGT. This CDR3 is 15 amino acids long. The V and J ends lost 3 bases and 4 bases respectively, with 15 bases between them.

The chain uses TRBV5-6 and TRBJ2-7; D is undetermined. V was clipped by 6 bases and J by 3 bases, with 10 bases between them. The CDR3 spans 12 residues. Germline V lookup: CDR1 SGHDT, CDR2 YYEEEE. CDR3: CASTLGGYEQYF. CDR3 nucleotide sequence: TGTGCCAGCACCCTTGGCGGCTACGAGCAGTACTTC. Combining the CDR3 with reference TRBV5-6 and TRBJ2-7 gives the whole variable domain DAGVTQSPTHLIKTRGQQVTLRCSPKSGHDTVSWYQQALGQGPQFIFQYYEEEERQRGNFPDRFSGHQFPNYSSELNVNALLLGDSALYLCASTLGGYEQYFGPGTRLTVT.

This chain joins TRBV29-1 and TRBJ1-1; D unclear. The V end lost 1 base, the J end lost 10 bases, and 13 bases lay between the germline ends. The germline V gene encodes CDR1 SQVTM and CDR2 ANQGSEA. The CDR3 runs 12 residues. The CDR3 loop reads CSVEADTLGAFF. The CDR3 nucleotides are TGCAGCGTTGAAGCCGATACTCTGGGAGCTTTCTTT.

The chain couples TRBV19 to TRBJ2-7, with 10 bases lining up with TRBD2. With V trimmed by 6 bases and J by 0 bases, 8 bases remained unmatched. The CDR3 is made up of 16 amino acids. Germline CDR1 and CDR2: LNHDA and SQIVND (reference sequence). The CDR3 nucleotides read TGTGCCAGTAGCCCCGGACTAGCGGTCAGCTCCTACGAGCAGTACTTC. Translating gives CASSPGLAVSSYEQYF.

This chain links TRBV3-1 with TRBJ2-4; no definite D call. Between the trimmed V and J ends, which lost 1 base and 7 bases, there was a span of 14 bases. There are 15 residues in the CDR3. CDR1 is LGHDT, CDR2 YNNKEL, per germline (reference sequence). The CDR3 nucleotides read TGTGCCAGCAGCCAAGTGGCAAATTCGAGGAACATTCAGTACTTC. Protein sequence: CASSQVANSRNIQYF.

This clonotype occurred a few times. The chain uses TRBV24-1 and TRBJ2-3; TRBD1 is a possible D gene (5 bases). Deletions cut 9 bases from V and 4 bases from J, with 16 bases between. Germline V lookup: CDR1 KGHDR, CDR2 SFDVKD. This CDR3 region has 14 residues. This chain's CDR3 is CATEAQAGPDTQYF. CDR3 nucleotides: TGTGCCACCGAAGCGCAGGCAGGGCCAGATACGCAGTATTTT.

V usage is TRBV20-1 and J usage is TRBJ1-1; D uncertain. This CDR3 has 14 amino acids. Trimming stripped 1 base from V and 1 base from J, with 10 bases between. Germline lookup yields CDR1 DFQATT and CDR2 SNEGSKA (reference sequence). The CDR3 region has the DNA TGCAGTGCTAGAGTGGCCGGAGAGAACACTGAAGCTTTCTTT. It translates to CSARVAGENTEAFF.

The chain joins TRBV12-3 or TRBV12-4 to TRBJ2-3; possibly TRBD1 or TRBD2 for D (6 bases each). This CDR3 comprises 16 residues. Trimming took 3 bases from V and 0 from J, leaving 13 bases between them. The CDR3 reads CASSFKGGSSTDTQYF. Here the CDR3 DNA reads TGTGCCAGCAGTTTCAAGGGGGGATCCAGCACAGATACGCAGTATTTT.

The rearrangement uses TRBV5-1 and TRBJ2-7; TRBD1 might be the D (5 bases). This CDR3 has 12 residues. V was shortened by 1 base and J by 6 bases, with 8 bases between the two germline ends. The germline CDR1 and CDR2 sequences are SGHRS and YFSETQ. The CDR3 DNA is TGCGCCAGCAGCTTGTTGGGGCCCGAGCAGTACTTC. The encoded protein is CASSLLGPEQYF.

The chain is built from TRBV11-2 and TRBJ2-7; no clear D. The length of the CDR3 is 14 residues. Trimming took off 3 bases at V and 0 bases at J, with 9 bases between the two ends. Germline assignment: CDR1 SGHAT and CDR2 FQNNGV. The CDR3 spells CASSFSAGSYEQYF. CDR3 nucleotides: TGTGCCAGCAGCTTTTCGGCAGGCTCCTACGAGCAGTACTTC.

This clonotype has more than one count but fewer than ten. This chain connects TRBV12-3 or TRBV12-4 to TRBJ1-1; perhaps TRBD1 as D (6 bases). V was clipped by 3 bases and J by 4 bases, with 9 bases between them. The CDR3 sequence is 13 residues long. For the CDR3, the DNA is TGTGCCAGCAGTTTGTTCAGGGGCACTGAAGCTTTCTTT. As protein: CASSLFRGTEAFF.

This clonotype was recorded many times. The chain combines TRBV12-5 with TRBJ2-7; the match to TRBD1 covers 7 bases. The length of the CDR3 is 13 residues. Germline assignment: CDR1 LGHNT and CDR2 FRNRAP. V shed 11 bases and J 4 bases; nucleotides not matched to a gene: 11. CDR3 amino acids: CAGLGTEPYEQYF. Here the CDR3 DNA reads TGTGCTGGCCTCGGGACAGAACCTTACGAGCAGTACTTC. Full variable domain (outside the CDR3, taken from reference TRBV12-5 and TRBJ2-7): DARVTQTPRHKVTEMGQEVTMRCQPILGHNTVFWYRQTMMQGLELLAYFRNRAPLDDSGMPKDRFSAEMPDATLATLKIQPSEPRDSAVYFCAGLGTEPYEQYFGPGTRLTVT.

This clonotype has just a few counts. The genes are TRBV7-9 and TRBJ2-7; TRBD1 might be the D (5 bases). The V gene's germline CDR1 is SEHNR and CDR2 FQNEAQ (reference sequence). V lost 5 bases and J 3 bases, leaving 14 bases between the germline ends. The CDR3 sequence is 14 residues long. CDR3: CASSPLQDLYEQYF. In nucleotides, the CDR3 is TGTGCCAGCAGCCCATTACAGGACCTCTACGAGCAGTACTTC.

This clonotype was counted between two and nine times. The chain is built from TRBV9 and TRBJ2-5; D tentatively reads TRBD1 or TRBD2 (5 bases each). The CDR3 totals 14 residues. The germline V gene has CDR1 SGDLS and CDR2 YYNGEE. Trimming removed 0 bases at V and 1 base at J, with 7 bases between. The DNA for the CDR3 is TGTGCCAGCAGCGTAGGGGGGAGCCAAGAGACCCAGTACTTC. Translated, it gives CASSVGGSQETQYF.